This record covers a single T cell receptor beta chain. Its antigen is unidentified. Reanalyzing the 5' RACE reads, TCRdb keeps one entry per CDR3 protein, without DNA. Its table records over 100,000 distinct CDR3 sequences. These data are taken from a study of monozygotic twins with inflammatory bowel disease. Study findings and constraints: Neither one strong signal nor one clonotype associated with IBD was supported. Especially with disease activity, IBD patients had fewer clonotypes in common with others than healthy twins did.

The sample was blood. The clonotype originates from a human donor with ulcerative colitis or Crohn's disease, or a healthy co-twin of an affected twin (not recorded which).

The CDR3 sequence is CASSSGGQGNGYTF. The J gene is TRBJ1-2, the V gene TRBV12-3 or TRBV12-4; TCRdb reports TRBD1, a call that lacks DNA to check it against. This CDR3 comprises 14 residues.